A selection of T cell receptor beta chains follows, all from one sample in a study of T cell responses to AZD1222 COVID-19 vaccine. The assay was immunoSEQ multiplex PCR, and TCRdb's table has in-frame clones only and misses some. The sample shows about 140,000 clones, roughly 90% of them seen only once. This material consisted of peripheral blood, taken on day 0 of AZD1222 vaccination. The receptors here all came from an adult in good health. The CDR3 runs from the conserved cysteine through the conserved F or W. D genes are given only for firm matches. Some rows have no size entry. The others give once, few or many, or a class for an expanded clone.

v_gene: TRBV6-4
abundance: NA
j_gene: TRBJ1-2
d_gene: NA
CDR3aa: CASSDPRAGYGYTF
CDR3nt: TGTGCCAGCAGTGACCCCAGGGCCGGCTATGGCTACACCTTC

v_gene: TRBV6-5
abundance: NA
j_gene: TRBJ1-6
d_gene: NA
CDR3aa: CASTWEGSYNSPLHF
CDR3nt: TGTGCCAGCACTTGGGAGGGCTCCTATAATTCACCCCTCCACTTT

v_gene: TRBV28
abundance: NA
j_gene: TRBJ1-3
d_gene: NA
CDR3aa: CASSPNRVSGNTIYF
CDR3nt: TGTGCCAGCAGTCCCAACAGGGTCTCTGGAAACACCATATATTTT

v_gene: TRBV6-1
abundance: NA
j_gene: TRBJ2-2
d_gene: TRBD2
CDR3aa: CASSELRDSGGPGELFF
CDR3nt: TGTGCCAGCAGTGAACTCCGAGATAGCGGGGGCCCCGGGGAGCTGTTTTTT

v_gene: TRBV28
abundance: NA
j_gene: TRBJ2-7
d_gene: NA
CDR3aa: CASSFDPTDRSSYEQYF
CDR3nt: TGTGCCAGCAGTTTTGACCCCACGGACAGAAGCTCCTACGAGCAGTACTTC

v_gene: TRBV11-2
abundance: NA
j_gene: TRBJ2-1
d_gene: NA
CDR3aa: CASSLGSEFGYNEQFF
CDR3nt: TGTGCCAGCAGCTTAGGCTCAGAGTTCGGATACAATGAGCAGTTCTTC

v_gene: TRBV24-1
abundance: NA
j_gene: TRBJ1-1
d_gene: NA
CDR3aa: CATSDPSLTEAFF
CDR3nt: TGTGCCACCAGTGACCCCAGCCTCACTGAAGCTTTCTTT

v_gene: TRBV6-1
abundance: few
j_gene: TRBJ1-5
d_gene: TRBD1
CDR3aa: CASSEARQGFQPQHF
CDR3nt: TGTGCCAGCAGTGAAGCAAGACAGGGGTTCCAGCCCCAGCATTTT

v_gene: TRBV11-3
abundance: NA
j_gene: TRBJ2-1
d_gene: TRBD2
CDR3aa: CASSPTAIRGRHIEQFF
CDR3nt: TGTGCCAGCAGCCCCACCGCTATTCGCGGGAGGCATATTGAGCAGTTCTTC

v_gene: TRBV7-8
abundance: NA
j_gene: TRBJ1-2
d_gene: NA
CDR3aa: CASSRDRRDGYTF
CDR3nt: TGTGCCAGCAGCCGGGACCGACGGGACGGCTACACCTTC

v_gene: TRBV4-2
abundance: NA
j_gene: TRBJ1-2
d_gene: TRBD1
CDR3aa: CASSQSGTGAGYTF
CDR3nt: TGTGCCAGCAGCCAGTCTGGGACAGGGGCGGGCTACACCTTC

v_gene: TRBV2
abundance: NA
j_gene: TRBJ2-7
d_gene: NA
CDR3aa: CASILPQTSYEQYF
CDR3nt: TGTGCCAGCATCCTCCCACAGACTTCCTACGAGCAGTACTTC

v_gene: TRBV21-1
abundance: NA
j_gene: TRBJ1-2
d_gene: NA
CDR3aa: CASSKGKWGLWFIYGYTF
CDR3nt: TGTGCCAGCAGCAAAGGAAAATGGGGGCTTTGGTTTATCTATGGCTACACCTTC

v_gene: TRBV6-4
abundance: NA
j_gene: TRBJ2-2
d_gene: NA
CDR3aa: CASSPQTVNTGELFF
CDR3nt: TGTGCCAGCAGCCCCCAGACAGTAAACACCGGGGAGCTGTTTTTT

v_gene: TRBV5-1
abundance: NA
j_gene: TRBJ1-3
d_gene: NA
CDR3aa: CASSSGRTSGNTIYF
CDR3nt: TGCGCCAGCAGTTCAGGACGGACCTCTGGAAACACCATATATTTT

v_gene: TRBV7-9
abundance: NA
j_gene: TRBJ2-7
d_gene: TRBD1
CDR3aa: CASSRPGQGLLYEQYF
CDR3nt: TGTGCCAGCAGCCGACCGGGACAGGGATTACTCTACGAGCAGTACTTC

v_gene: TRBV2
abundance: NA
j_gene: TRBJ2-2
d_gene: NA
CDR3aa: CASSELLGMPAGELFF
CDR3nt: TGTGCCAGCAGTGAATTGTTGGGGATGCCTGCCGGGGAGCTGTTTTTT

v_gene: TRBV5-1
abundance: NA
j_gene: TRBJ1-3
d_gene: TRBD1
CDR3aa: CASSTGTGGNTIYF
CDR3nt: TGCGCCAGCAGCACCGGGACAGGGGGAAACACCATATATTTT

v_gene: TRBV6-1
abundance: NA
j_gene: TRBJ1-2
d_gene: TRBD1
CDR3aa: CASSEVIGQGAPYGYTF
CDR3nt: TGTGCCAGCAGTGAAGTCATCGGACAGGGAGCACCCTATGGCTACACCTTC

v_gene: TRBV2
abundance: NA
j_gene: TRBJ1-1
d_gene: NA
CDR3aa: CASRTENTEAFF
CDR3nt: TGTGCCAGCAGGACAGAGAACACTGAAGCTTTCTTT

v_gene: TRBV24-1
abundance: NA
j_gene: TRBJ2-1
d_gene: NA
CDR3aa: CATSDSIPQAYNEQFF
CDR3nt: TGTGCCACCAGTGATTCAATTCCCCAGGCCTACAATGAGCAGTTCTTC

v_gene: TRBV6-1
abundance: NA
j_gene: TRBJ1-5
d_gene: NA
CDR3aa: CASSEVSSRSNQPQHF
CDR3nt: TGTGCCAGCAGTGAAGTTTCTAGCCGTAGCAATCAGCCCCAGCATTTT

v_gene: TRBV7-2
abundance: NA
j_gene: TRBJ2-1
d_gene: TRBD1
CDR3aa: CASSRDPGTGVNEQFF
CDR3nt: TGTGCCAGCAGCCGTGACCCCGGGACAGGGGTAAATGAGCAGTTCTTC

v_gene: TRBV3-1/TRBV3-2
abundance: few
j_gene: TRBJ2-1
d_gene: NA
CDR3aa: CASSPGTFYNEQFF
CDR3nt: TGTGCCAGCAGCCCTGGGACTTTCTACAATGAGCAGTTCTTC

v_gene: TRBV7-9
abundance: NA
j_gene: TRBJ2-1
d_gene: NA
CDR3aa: CASGPSNEQFF
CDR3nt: TGTGCCAGCGGCCCGAGCAATGAGCAGTTCTTC

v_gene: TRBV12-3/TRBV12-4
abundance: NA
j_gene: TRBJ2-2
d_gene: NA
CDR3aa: CANLQRPPGELFF
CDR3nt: TGTGCCAACCTACAAAGGCCGCCCGGGGAGCTGTTTTTT

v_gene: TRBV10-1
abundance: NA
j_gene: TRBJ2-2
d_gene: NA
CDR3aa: CASSVLAGELFF
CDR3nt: TGCGCCAGCAGTGTTTTGGCCGGGGAGCTGTTTTTT

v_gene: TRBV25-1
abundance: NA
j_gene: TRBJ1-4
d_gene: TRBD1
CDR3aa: CASSLRPGQGNEKLFF
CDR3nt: TGTGCCAGCAGCCTTCGACCGGGACAGGGTAATGAAAAACTGTTTTTT

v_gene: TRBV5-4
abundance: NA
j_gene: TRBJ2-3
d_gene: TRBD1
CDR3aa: CASSSGDRGWADTQYF
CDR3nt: TGTGCCAGCAGCTCCGGGGACAGGGGTTGGGCAGATACGCAGTATTTT

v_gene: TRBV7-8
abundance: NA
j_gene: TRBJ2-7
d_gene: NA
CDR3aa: CASSLREYYEQYF
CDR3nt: TGTGCCAGCAGCTTACGGGAGTACTACGAGCAGTACTTC

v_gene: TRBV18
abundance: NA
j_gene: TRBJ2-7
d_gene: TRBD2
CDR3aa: CASSRGLDRPYEQYF
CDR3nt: TGTGCCAGCTCACGGGGACTAGATCGACCCTACGAGCAGTACTTC

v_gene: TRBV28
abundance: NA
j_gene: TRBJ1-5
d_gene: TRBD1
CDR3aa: CASRWAGGVQPQHF
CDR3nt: TGTGCCAGCAGATGGGCAGGGGGCGTTCAGCCCCAGCATTTT